This T cell receptor (beta chain) is from a study of blood T cell repertoires in COVID-19. Study information: Collection of acute and convalescent COVID-19 samples took place in the United States, Italy and Spain. Sample material is recorded as cDNA or gDNA derived from T cells, B-cell-depleted T cells, or PBMCs.

Germline loops: CDR1 SGHTA, CDR2 FQGNSA. Trimming took 0 bases from V and 2 from J; bases not matched to a gene: 1. The CDR3 is 15 amino acids. Profiling relied on immunoSEQ multiplex PCR, and the TCRdb table lists in-frame clones only, not all of them. The table has about 97,000 clones, approximately 81% seen once; the top ten hold approximately 1.8%. The chain joins TRBV7-2 to TRBJ2-1; 7 bases are shared with TRBD2. Sequenced material: peripheral blood. The clonotype was recovered from an older woman with active or convalescent COVID-19. CDR3 region: CASSLALAAYNEQFF. CDR3 bases: TGTGCCAGCAGCTTAGCTCTAGCGGCCTACAATGAGCAGTTCTTC. The full variable domain, rest sourced from reference TRBV7-2 and TRBJ2-1, is GAGVSQSPSNKVTEKGKDVELRCDPISGHTALYWYRQSLGQGLEFLIYFQGNSAPDKSGLPSDRFSAERTGGSVSTLTIQRTQQEDSAVYLCASSLALAAYNEQFFGPGTRLTVL.